These 27 T cell receptor beta chains were all obtained from the same sample, sequenced in a study of cytomegalovirus exposure and HLA in healthy donors. PCR employed 60 Vbeta and 13 Jbeta primers. TCRdb's table, derived via immunoSEQ multiplex PCR, lists solely in-frame clones and lacks some. The sample consists of approximately 170,000 clones, 75% to 90% of them appearing once. Specimen: PBMCs. All receptors come from a male donor in good health and CMV-seronegative.

The chain links TRBV29-1 to TRBJ1-6, with 7 bases lining up with TRBD1. Germline V gives CDR1 SQVTM, CDR2 ANQGSEA. The CDR3 length is 13 residues. Germline trimming cut 7 bases from V and 5 bases from J; bases unmatched to any gene: 5. The CDR3 sequence: CSARDRDNSPLHF. The CDR3 DNA reads TGCAGCGCCCGAGACAGGGATAATTCACCCCTCCACTTT.

The rearrangement joins TRBV5-1 to TRBJ2-3, with 8 bases lining up with TRBD2. Germline loops: CDR1 SGHRS, CDR2 YFSETQ. V gave up 0 bases and J gave up 4 bases; unmatched junction bases: 7. The CDR3 length is 16 residues. The CDR3 region has the DNA TGCGCCAGCAGCTTGGCCGGGGCGGGGGGCGCAGATACGCAGTATTTT. Residues: CASSLAGAGGADTQYF.

Worth noting for this clone: One end of the junction is discordant with germline, which a read error may explain. V and J are TRBV7-8 and TRBJ1-2; perhaps TRBD1 as D (5 bases). The length of the CDR3 is 13 residues. The germline gives CDR1 SGHVS, CDR2 FQNEAQ. CDR3 nucleotides: TGTGCCGGCAGCTTGACAGAGTTCTATGGCTACACCTTC. It is translated as CAGSLTEFYGYTF.

This clone was picked up one time. The V and J genes are TRBV5-8 and TRBJ2-3, with TRBD1 matching over 7 bases. The junction had 19 bases not matched to a gene; V was cut back by 7 bases and J by 2 bases. This CDR3 has 18 residues. The germline gives CDR1 SGHTS, CDR2 YDEGEE. The CDR3 bases are TGTGCCAGCTCCCAGGGGGTTGCTCCAGCAGGTTACACAGATACGCAGTATTTT. This codes for CASSQGVAPAGYTDTQYF.

V is TRBV5-1 and J is TRBJ2-7, with D possibly TRBD1 on 5 matching bases. The CDR3 extends over 12 amino acids. The germline CDR1 and CDR2 sequences are SGHRS and YFSETQ. V lost 0 bases, J lost 9 bases, and 10 bases lay in between. The DNA of the CDR3 is TGCGCCAGCAGCTTGGAGTCAGGGCCGCAGTACTTC. The encoded protein is CASSLESGPQYF.

The rearrangement joins TRBV11-2 to TRBJ1-1; D gene unclear. This CDR3 region has 11 residues. Germline V gene lookup returns CDR1 SGHAT and CDR2 FQNNGV. Trimming stripped 2 bases from V and 5 bases from J, with 3 bases between. The CDR3 bases are TGTGCCAGCAGCTTAACTACTGAAGCTTTCTTT. Its protein product is CASSLTTEAFF.

Only a few counts were recorded for this clone. This chain joins TRBV5-4 and TRBJ1-6; D may be TRBD1 (6 bases). V was shortened by 2 bases and J by 0 bases, with 18 bases between the two germline ends. Germline CDR1 SGHNT, CDR2 YYREEE (reference sequence). CDR3 length: 19 residues. The chain's CDR3 is CASSFSTGRTSSYNSPLHF. CDR3 in DNA: TGTGCCAGCAGCTTTTCGACAGGTCGGACTAGCTCCTATAATTCACCCCTCCACTTT.

The V call is TRBV27, the J call TRBJ1-2; D not certain. CDR1 is MNHEY and CDR2 is SMNVEV in the germline V gene (reference sequence). The CDR3 extends over 17 amino acids. The V end was cut by 3 bases, the J end by 7 bases, with 24 bases between. The CDR3 spells CASSFLPSNQERGGYTF. In nucleotides, the CDR3 is TGTGCCAGCAGTTTCCTCCCTAGTAATCAAGAGCGGGGTGGCTACACCTTC.

This clone was observed once. This sample also contains other DNA sequences that code for the same CDR3. The J gene is TRBJ1-1, the V gene TRBV11-2, with D possibly matching TRBD1 (5 bases). V lost 1 base, J lost 1 base, and 7 bases lay in between. Germline assignment: CDR1 SGHAT and CDR2 FQNNGV. CDR3 length equals 14 residues. CDR3 sequence reads: CASSLGRANTEAFF. DNA of the CDR3: TGTGCCAGCAGCTTAGGCAGGGCGAACACTGAAGCTTTCTTT.

V usage is TRBV5-6 and J usage is TRBJ1-4; a possible D gene is TRBD1 (5 bases). CDR1 and CDR2 (germline): SGHDT, YYEEEE. This CDR3 has 15 residues. Trimming cost V 2 bases and J 8 bases, with 16 bases left between them. CDR3 nucleotide sequence: TGTGCCAGCAGCTTCCTGACCGGGTCAGGGGAAAAACTGTTTTTT. Protein sequence: CASSFLTGSGEKLFF. Based on the CDR3 plus reference TRBV5-6 and TRBJ1-4, the full variable domain is DAGVTQSPTHLIKTRGQQVTLRCSPKSGHDTVSWYQQALGQGPQFIFQYYEEEERQRGNFPDRFSGHQFPNYSSELNVNALLLGDSALYLCASSFLTGSGEKLFFGSGTQLSVL.

The chain recombines TRBV30 with TRBJ1-3; a weak D match, TRBD1 (6 bases). Trimming shortened V by 1 base and J by 2 bases, and 24 bases separated the two germline ends. Germline V gene data show CDR1 as GTSNPN and CDR2 as SVGIG (reference sequence). This CDR3 region has 19 residues. CDR3 sequence (DNA): TGTGCCTGGAGTGCGTTCCGGGACAAGGACCTACTCGCTGGAAACACCATATATTTT. This translates into CAWSAFRDKDLLAGNTIYF. Looking up the rest from reference TRBV30 and TRBJ1-3 gives the full variable domain: SQTIHQWPATLVQPVGSPLSLECTVEGTSNPNLYWYRQAAGRGLQLLFYSVGIGQISSEVPQNLSASRPQDRQFILSSKKLLLSDSGFYLCAWSAFRDKDLLAGNTIYFGEGSWLTVV.

This clone was counted once. The chain combines TRBV4-1 with TRBJ2-7; the D gene is possibly TRBD1 (5 bases). Germline V gene sequence: CDR1 MGHRA, CDR2 YSYEKL. Deletions cut 1 base from V and 5 bases from J, with 12 bases between. The CDR3 loop spans 14 amino acids. CDR3 sequence reads: CASSQGKGSHEQYF. CDR3 bases: TGCGCCAGCAGCCAAGGGAAGGGGTCCCACGAGCAGTACTTC.

V usage is TRBV6-5 and J usage is TRBJ2-4; D is unclear. Germline-derived CDR1 and CDR2 are MNHEY and SVGAGI. The CDR3 is 16 residues long. V lost 0 bases and J 0 bases, leaving 9 bases between the germline ends. The CDR3 sequence is CASSYSHSGAKNIQYF. The CDR3 nucleotides read TGTGCCAGCAGTTACTCCCATTCGGGAGCCAAAAACATTCAGTACTTC.

In its sample, this clone was seen once. The V gene is TRBV5-4, the J gene TRBJ2-7, with 13 bases identical to TRBD2. V shed 2 bases and J 3 bases; nucleotides not matched to a gene: 5. The CDR3 is made up of 16 amino acids. Germline CDR1 is SGHNT and CDR2 is YYREEE (reference sequence). The CDR3 region is CASSFGTSGAVYEQYF. The CDR3 DNA is TGTGCCAGCAGCTTTGGGACTAGCGGGGCGGTCTACGAGCAGTACTTC.

The chain uses TRBV18 and TRBJ2-7; 8 bases align to TRBD1. J was trimmed by 5 bases and V by 2 bases; bases with no gene match: 5. The CDR3 loop spans 14 amino acids. Germline V gene data show CDR1 as KGHSH and CDR2 as LQKENI. As DNA, the CDR3 is TGTGCCAGCTCACCAGCGCAGGGGGCTGACGAGCAGTACTTC. Translating it yields CASSPAQGADEQYF.

This chain joins TRBV7-9 and TRBJ2-5; D ambiguous. The length of the CDR3 is 11 residues. V lost 5 bases and J lost 5, with 6 bases in between. Germline V gene data show CDR1 as SEHNR and CDR2 as FQNEAQ (reference sequence). The CDR3 sequence: CASSQMETQYF. In DNA, the CDR3 is TGTGCCAGCAGCCAGATGGAGACCCAGTACTTC.

V and J are TRBV4-3 and TRBJ1-2, with D maybe TRBD1 (5 bases). This CDR3 region has 14 residues. Germline V gene lookup returns CDR1 LGHNA and CDR2 YSLEER. With 3 bases removed from V and 4 bases from J, the gap between germline ends came to 12 bases. CDR3 nucleotide sequence: TGCGCCAGCAGCCAGGCGGGGGGTGCCTATGGCTACACCTTC. Protein product: CASSQAGGAYGYTF.

This rearrangement joins TRBV7-2 to TRBJ1-1, with 7 bases matching TRBD1. The length of the CDR3 is 16 residues. J lost 0 bases, V lost 5 bases, and 9 bases had no gene match. CDR1 SGHTA and CDR2 FQGNSA come from the germline V gene. The CDR3 spells CASSLRQGRVNTEAFF. The DNA of the CDR3 is TGTGCCAGCAGCCTCCGACAGGGAAGGGTGAACACTGAAGCTTTCTTT.

This clone has only one observation. The chain employs TRBV5-8 and TRBJ1-1; perhaps TRBD1 as D (6 bases). This CDR3 is 14 amino acids long. CDR1 SGHTS and CDR2 YDEGEE come from the germline V gene. The V and J ends lost 3 bases and 4 bases respectively, with 13 bases between them. The CDR3 DNA follows: TGTGCCAGCAGCTGGACAGTGGGCGGCACTGAAGCTTTCTTT. It specifies CASSWTVGGTEAFF. The full variable domain, completed using reference TRBV5-8 and TRBJ1-1, is EAGVTQSPTHLIKTRGQQATLRCSPISGHTSVYWYQQALGLGLQFLLWYDEGEERNRGNFPPRFSGRQFPNYSSELNVNALELEDSALYLCASSWTVGGTEAFFGQGTRLTVV.

V gene TRBV10-2 combines with J gene TRBJ2-1; D is possibly TRBD2 (6 bases). With 6 bases removed from V and 5 bases from J, the gap between germline ends came to 17 bases. In germline, CDR1 is WSHSY, CDR2 SAAADI. CDR3 length: 15 residues. The CDR3 DNA follows: TGCGCCAGCAGCACCTTGGGAGGAGGGGACAATGAGCAGTTCTTC. This translates into CASSTLGGGDNEQFF.

This clone was counted once. The V and J genes are TRBV14 and TRBJ1-2, with a tentative D call TRBD1 (6 bases). The CDR3 has 14 amino acids. V lost 8 bases and J 8 bases, leaving 21 bases between the germline ends. Germline V gene lookup returns CDR1 SGHDN and CDR2 FVKESK. CDR3 loop: CASSGGGNPRGYTF. DNA of the CDR3: TGTGCCAGCTCTGGCGGGGGCAACCCTCGGGGCTACACCTTC.

The rearrangement uses TRBV10-1 and TRBJ1-4; a weak D match, TRBD1 (5 bases). V gave up 0 bases and J gave up 7 bases, with 12 bases separating them. There are 15 residues in the CDR3. Looked up from germline, CDR1 is WNHNN and CDR2 is SYGVQD (reference sequence). This CDR3 reads CASSESQDGGEKLFF. CDR3 in DNA: TGCGCCAGCAGTGAGTCGCAGGACGGGGGTGAAAAACTGTTTTTT.

This chain uses TRBV10-2 with TRBJ2-3, with 9 bases aligning to TRBD2. This CDR3 is 15 amino acids long. CDR1 and CDR2 from the germline V gene are WSHSY and SAAADI. V trimming: 4 bases; J trimming: 6 bases; junction bases outside the gene matches: 8. CDR3 in amino acids: CASSVGGGVWDTQYF. The CDR3 DNA reads as TGCGCCAGCAGTGTAGGCGGGGGGGTCTGGGATACGCAGTATTTT.

This clone showed up just a few times. V is TRBV11-3 and J is TRBJ1-1; 8 bases are shared with TRBD1. CDR3 length: 13 amino acids. Looked up from germline, CDR1 is SGHNT and CDR2 is YENEEA. J gave up 5 bases and V 3 bases, and 2 bases lay outside the gene matches. The CDR3: CASSLDRVTEAFF. The DNA for the CDR3 is TGTGCCAGCAGCTTGGACAGGGTTACTGAAGCTTTCTTT.

This chain links TRBV6-5 with TRBJ1-4; perhaps TRBD1 as D (5 bases). Germline loops: CDR1 MNHEY, CDR2 SVGAGI. The ends were cut back, 5 bases at V and 5 bases at J, with 9 bases in the middle. The CDR3 loop spans 13 amino acids. The CDR3 sequence: CASSGGVNEKLFF. The CDR3, as DNA: TGTGCCAGCAGTGGAGGGGTAAATGAAAAACTGTTTTTT.

The chain has TRBV7-9 and TRBJ2-5; TRBD1 might be the D (5 bases). Trimming shortened V by 11 bases and J by 5 bases, and 21 bases separated the two germline ends. The CDR3 is 14 amino acids. From germline, CDR1 is SEHNR and CDR2 FQNEAQ (reference sequence). DNA for the CDR3: TGTGCCTCCGCCTTCGGCAGGGCGAGCGAGACCCAGTACTTC. This sequence encodes CASAFGRASETQYF.

The V gene is TRBV5-1, the J gene TRBJ2-1, with 9 positions matching TRBD2. The CDR3 totals 15 residues. The V gene end was trimmed by 2 bases and the J gene end by 4 bases; junction bases not matched to a gene: 4. The germline V gene encodes CDR1 SGHRS and CDR2 YFSETQ. The CDR3 coding sequence is TGCGCCAGCAGCTTTAGCGGGGGAGATTACAATGAGCAGTTCTTC. It translates to CASSFSGGDYNEQFF.